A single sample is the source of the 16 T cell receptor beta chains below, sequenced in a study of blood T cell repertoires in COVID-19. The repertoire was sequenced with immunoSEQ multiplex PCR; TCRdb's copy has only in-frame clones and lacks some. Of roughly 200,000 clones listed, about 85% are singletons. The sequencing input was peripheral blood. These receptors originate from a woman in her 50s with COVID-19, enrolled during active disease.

The CDR3 nucleotides read TGTGCCTGGTCAGACAGCCTGAATGGCTACACCTTC. Protein: CAWSDSLNGYTF. This chain connects TRBV30 to TRBJ1-2, with D possibly matching TRBD1 (5 bases). This CDR3 has 12 amino acids. Deletions cut 5 bases from V and 6 bases from J, with 13 bases between. Germline-derived CDR1 and CDR2 are GTSNPN and SVGIG (reference sequence).

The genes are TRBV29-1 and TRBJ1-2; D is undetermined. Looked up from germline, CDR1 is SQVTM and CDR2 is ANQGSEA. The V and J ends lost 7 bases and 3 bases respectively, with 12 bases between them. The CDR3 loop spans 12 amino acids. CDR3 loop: CSAPVRDYGYTF. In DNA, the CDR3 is TGCAGCGCCCCCGTCCGGGACTATGGCTACACCTTC.

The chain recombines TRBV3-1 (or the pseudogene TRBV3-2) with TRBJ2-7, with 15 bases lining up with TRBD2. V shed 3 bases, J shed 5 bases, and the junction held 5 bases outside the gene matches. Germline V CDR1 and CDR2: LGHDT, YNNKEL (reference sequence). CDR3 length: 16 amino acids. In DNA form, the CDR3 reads TGTGCCAGCAGCCATCGGACTAGCGGGGGGGCTAACGAGCAGTACTTC. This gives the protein CASSHRTSGGANEQYF.

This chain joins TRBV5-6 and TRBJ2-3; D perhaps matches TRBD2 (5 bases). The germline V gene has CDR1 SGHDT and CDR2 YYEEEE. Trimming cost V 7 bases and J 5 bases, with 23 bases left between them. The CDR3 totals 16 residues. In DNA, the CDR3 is TGTGCCAGCCGTCCCTTCTCGAGGCGGGCAGTAGATACGCAGTATTTT. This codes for CASRPFSRRAVDTQYF. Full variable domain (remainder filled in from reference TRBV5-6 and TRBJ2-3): DAGVTQSPTHLIKTRGQQVTLRCSPKSGHDTVSWYQQALGQGPQFIFQYYEEEERQRGNFPDRFSGHQFPNYSSELNVNALLLGDSALYLCASRPFSRRAVDTQYFGPGTRLTVL.

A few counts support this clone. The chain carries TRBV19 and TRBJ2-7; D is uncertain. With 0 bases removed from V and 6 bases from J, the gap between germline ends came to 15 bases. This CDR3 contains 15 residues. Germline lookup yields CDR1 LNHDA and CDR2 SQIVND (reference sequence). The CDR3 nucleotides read TGTGCCAGTAGTATAGATCTATGGGTGCCGGGCGAGCAGTACTTC. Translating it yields CASSIDLWVPGEQYF.

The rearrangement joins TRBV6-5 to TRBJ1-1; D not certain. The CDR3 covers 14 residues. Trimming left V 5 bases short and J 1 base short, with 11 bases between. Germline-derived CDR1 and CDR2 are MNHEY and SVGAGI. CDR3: CASSPQWQNTEAFF. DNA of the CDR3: TGTGCCAGCAGTCCTCAGTGGCAGAACACTGAAGCTTTCTTT.

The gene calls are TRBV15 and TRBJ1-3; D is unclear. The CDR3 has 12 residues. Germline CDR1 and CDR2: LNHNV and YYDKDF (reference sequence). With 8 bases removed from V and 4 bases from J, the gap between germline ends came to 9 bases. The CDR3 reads CATPSGGNTIYF. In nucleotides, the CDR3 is TGTGCCACCCCCAGCGGGGGAAACACCATATATTTT.

In nucleotides, the CDR3 is TGTGCCAGCAGGGGAGGGCTTGACACCGGGGAGCTGTTTTTT. Translation gives CASRGGLDTGELFF. The chain uses TRBV2 and TRBJ2-2; 7 bases match TRBD2. The CDR3 is made up of 14 amino acids. V trimming: 6 bases; J trimming: 3 bases; junction bases outside the gene matches: 4. The V gene's germline CDR1 is SNHLY and CDR2 FYNNEI. Supplemented by reference TRBV2 and TRBJ2-2, the full variable domain reads EPEVTQTPSHQVTQMGQEVILRCVPISNHLYFYWYRQILGQKVEFLVSFYNNEISEKSEIFDDQFSVERPDGSNFTLKIRSTKLEDSAMYFCASRGGLDTGELFFGEGSRLTVL.

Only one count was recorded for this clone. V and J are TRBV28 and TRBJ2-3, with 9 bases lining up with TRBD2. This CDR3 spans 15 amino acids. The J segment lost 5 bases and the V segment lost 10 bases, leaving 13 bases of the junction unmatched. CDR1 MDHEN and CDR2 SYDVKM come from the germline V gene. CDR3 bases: TGTGCCACGGATTGGGCGGGGGGGCCGGTAGATACGCAGTATTTT. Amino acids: CATDWAGGPVDTQYF. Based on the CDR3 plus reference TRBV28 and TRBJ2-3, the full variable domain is DVKVTQSSRYLVKRTGEKVFLECVQDMDHENMFWYRQDPGLGLRLIYFSYDVKMKEKGDIPEGYSVSREKKERFSLILESASTNQTSMYLCATDWAGGPVDTQYFGPGTRLTVL.

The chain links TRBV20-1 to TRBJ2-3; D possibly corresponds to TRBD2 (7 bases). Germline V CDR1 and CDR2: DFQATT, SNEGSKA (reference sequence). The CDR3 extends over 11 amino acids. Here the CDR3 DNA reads TGCAGCGGGGGGCCCACAGATACGCAGTATTTT. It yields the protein CSGGPTDTQYF.

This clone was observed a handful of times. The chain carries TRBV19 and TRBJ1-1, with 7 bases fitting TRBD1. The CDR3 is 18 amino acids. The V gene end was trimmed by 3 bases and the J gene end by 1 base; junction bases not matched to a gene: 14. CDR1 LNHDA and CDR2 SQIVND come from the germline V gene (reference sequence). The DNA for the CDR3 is TGTGCCAGTAGTATTGGGGGGTTCGGAGGGGGCAGGAACACTGAAGCTTTCTTT. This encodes CASSIGGFGGGRNTEAFF.

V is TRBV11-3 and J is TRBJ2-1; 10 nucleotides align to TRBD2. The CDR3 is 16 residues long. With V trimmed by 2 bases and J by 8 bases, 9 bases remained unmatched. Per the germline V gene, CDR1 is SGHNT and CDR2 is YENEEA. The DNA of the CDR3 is TGTGCCAGCAGCTTATTCGCTAGCGGGGGAAAGGATGAGCAGTTCTTC. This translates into CASSLFASGGKDEQFF.

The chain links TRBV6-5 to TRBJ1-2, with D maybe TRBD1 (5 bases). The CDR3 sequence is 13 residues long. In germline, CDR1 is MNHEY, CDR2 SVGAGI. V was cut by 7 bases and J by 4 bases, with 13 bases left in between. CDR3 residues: CASTIGEGYGYTF. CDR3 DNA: TGTGCCAGCACCATAGGGGAAGGCTATGGCTACACCTTC.

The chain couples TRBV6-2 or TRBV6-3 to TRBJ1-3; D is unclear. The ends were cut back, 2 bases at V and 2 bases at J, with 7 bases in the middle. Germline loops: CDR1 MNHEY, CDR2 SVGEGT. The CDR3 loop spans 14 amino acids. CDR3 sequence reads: CASSYVGAGNTIYF. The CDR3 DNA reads TGTGCCAGCAGTTACGTGGGAGCTGGAAACACCATATATTTT.

This CDR3 reads CTSSLEDREWQPQHF. CDR3 bases: TGCACCAGCAGCCTTGAGGACAGGGAATGGCAGCCCCAGCATTTT. J is TRBJ1-5 and V is TRBV1; the table's D gene call, TRBD1, was not cross checked with the DNA. TRBV1 is classified as a pseudogene. The CDR3 loop spans 15 amino acids.

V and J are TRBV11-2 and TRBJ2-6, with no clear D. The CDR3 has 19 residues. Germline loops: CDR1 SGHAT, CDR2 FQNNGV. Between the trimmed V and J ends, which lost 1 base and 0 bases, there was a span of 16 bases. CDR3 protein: CASSLVSILSASGANVLTF. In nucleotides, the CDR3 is TGTGCCAGCAGCTTAGTCAGTATACTGAGCGCCTCTGGGGCCAACGTCCTGACTTTC.